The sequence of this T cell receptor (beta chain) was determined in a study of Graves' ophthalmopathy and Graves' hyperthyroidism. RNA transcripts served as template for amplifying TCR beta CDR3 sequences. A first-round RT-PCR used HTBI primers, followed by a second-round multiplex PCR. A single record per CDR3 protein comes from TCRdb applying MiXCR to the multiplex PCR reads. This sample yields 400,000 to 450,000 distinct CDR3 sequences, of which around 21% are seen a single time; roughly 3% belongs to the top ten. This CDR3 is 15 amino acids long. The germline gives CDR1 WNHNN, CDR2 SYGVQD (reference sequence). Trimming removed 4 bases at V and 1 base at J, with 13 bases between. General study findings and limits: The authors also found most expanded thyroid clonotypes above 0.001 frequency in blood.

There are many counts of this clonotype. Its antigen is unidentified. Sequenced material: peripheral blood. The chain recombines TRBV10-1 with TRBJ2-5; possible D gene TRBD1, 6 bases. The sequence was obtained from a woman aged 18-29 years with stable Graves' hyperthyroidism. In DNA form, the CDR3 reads TGCGCCAGCAGTGTTGGGTCGGACAGCCAAGAGACCCAGTACTTC. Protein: CASSVGSDSQETQYF.